Given below is one T cell receptor (beta chain) in context. Its specificity is not known. The entry originates in a study of a mutant IDH1 vaccine in newly diagnosed glioma. Whole-study context: Treated patients showed a male proportion of around 62%, a female proportion of approximately 40%, and a mean age of 40.4 years. Overall study results and limits: Overall, approximately 93% of patients had vaccine-induced immune responses. No link was apparently found between pseudoprogression and changes in top peripheral T cell clonotypes.

Clones were read by immunoSEQ multiplex PCR, and TCRdb kept only the in-frame ones, dropping some. Seen here are just under 95,000 clones, around four fifths observed once, and the top ten hold roughly 7%. CDR1 SGHTA and CDR2 FQGNSA come from the germline V gene. This CDR3 spans 14 amino acids. Trimming removed 0 bases at V and 3 bases at J, with 8 bases between. Regarding time point: baseline, week 1 (first vaccination visit). The treatment is: pre-vaccination baseline after standard-of-care therapy. Donors harbored newly found WHO grade 3 or 4 IDH1-mutant, ATRX-lost astrocytomas. This receptor was obtained from a man aged 35 to 55 with glioma. The specimen comprised PBMCs, sampled from a glioma patient treated with radiotherapy, temozolomide or both. The chain has TRBV7-2 and TRBJ1-2; D ambiguous. The CDR3 region is CASSLAADDYGYTF. CDR3 sequence (DNA): TGTGCCAGCAGCTTAGCGGCAGACGACTATGGCTACACCTTC.